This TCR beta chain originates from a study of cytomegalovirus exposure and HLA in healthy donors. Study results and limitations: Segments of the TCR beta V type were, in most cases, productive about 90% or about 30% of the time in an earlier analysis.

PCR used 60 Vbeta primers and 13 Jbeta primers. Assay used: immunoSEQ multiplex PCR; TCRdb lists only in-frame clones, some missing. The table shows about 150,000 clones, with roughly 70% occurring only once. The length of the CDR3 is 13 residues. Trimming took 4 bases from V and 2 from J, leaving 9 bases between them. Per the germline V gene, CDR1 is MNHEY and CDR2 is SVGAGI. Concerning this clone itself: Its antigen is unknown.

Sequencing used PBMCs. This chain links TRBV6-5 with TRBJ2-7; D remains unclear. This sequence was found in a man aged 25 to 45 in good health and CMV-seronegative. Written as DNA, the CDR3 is TGTGCCAGCAGTTCCTACCTAACCTACGAGCAGTACTTC. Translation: CASSSYLTYEQYF.